The sequence of this T cell receptor beta chain was determined in a study of T cells after yellow fever vaccination. From the 5' RACE reads, TCRdb called clonotypes with MiXCR, one entry per CDR3 protein. The table has roughly 120,000 distinct CDR3 sequences, more than 5.5% seen once. Study observations and caveats: Clones that expanded after primary vaccination mostly reappeared after the booster (just under 98% CD4, roughly 87% CD8). There was a possibility that FACS-sorted repertoires contained abundant clonotypes contaminating from the bulk population.

CDR1 and CDR2 (germline): DFQATT, SNEGSKA (reference sequence). The V end lost 4 bases, the J end lost 1 base, and 11 bases lay between the germline ends. The CDR3 runs 14 residues. The sample holds many counts of this clonotype. Its antigen remains unknown. This sample comprised CD4+ T cells sorted from PBMCs, obtained roughly 45 days after the first yellow fever vaccination. The chain employs TRBV20-1 and TRBJ2-1; a possible D gene is TRBD2 (5 bases). The origin of this receptor is a man younger than 30 who received the YFV17D yellow fever vaccine. CDR3 loop: CSATSGRSYNEQFF. The CDR3 nucleotides read TGCAGTGCTACCAGCGGTCGATCCTACAATGAGCAGTTCTTC.